This TCR beta chain was obtained from a study of cytomegalovirus exposure and HLA in healthy donors (dated by TCRdb to 2016 to 2017). Context from the whole study: An earlier analysis of more than 550 of the donors reported around 280 Gb of sequence data and 117 million unique TCR beta sequences obtained from about 170 million T cells. Rather than using new phenotypic data, the later analysis identified candidate immune exposures from TCR beta sequences and from how often those sequences occurred across donors. The number of donors typed differed by locus, with 629-630 for A, B, C, DRB1 and DQB1, about 500 for DQA1, 600 to 610 for DPA1, and some 450 for DPB1. The study combined high-throughput TCR immunosequencing, statistical association of individual TCRs with disease status, and machine learning to predict cytomegalovirus infection status. Donor age, sex, ethnicity and CMV serostatus were collected together with the repertoire data. The study aimed to test whether signatures of past pathogen exposure could be identified by cataloging public T cell receptors. Four to six DR-DQ haplotypes were handled as single units for association and clustering because linkage in the cohort was strong. The T cell repertoires of under 750 subjects were profiled by immunosequencing and related to cytomegalovirus serostatus. Of the 300 to 500 genotyped donors, 65% to 90% were placed in the genetic ancestry cluster associated with self-reported Caucasian donors. Among around 400 genotyped donors of the cohort, an average of around 240,000 unique TCR beta nucleotide sequences were sequenced per donor, about a sixth of them non-productive. A later genetic analysis used genome-wide SNP genotypes for about 60% of the roughly 670 donors, treating that subset as a discovery cohort. Both class I and class II loci were covered by HLA typing, at four-digit resolution. In addition to the first cohort of 666 subjects, a separate validation cohort of 120 different subjects was used. About 300 gigabases of sequencing data and tens of millions of unique TCR sequences were included in an early release covering roughly 600 HLA-typed donors. Every repertoire in the discovery cohort had been generated on one and the same sequencing platform. To study patterns of TCR occurrence, a later analysis re-analyzed previously published TCR beta repertoires from 700 or so donors and added high-resolution HLA genotyping. To decide whether each TCR beta V gene segment behaved as functional or pseudogenic, an earlier analysis of nearly 600 of the donors relied on high-throughput TCR beta sequencing. The study at large found these results: The earlier analysis of almost 600 of the donors excluded roughly 17 rarely observed V segments, including chromosome 9 orphons, because counts were too low. Linkage disequilibrium might explain the correlated functional status among segregating V segments, but an unknown experimental factor could not be ruled out. The only immune exposure information available for the cohort was CMV serostatus. Specific HLA alleles were associated with more than 15,000 TCR beta sequences at a false discovery rate of 0.05 in a later analysis. Most TCR sequences were observed very rarely across donors, whereas some public TCRs were present in many individuals. V-gene and J-gene trimming of TCR beta chains was associated with a missense DCLRE1C variant in a later genetic analysis, and the association was replicated in an independent cohort. Only TCR beta chains were sequenced in this cohort, and the absence of alpha or paired-chain data limited detectable features. A later analysis found that HLA-associated TCR beta chains were more clonally expanded and had lower generation probabilities than equally common non-associated chains. In a later analysis, most CMV-associated TCR beta chains were found to appear HLA-restricted, with HLA associations seemingly driven largely by CMV exposure. The study listed 170 or so TCR beta chains as associated with cytomegalovirus. In a later analysis, the rate of TCR association differed among HLA loci, with DRB1 alleles having the most associated TCRs and HLA-C alleles having the fewest. Some IMGT-functional V segments, including TRBV6-2 and TRBV6-3, could not be told apart with the 87-base-pair reads, so those segments were excluded. Because some donors lacked HLA typing at each locus, the association tests relied only on the typed subset. A few of the identified cytomegalovirus-associated TCR beta chains were confirmed in vitro to be specific for cytomegalovirus antigens. A further reported finding was that TCR beta sequences accurately predicted the HLA-A and HLA-B alleles for most subjects in the first cohort. A cluster of highly shared sequence variants was judged likely to represent a technical artifact of the sequencing pipeline. In an earlier analysis of several hundred of the donors, most TCR beta V segments were observed in productive rearrangements about 87% or about 30% of the time, broadly matching IMGT annotations. Compared with the roughly 600-donor mean, donors in an Asian-associated ancestry cluster had fewer N-insertions in productive TCRs, according to a later genetic analysis. In both the original and validation cohorts, the classifier was reported to diagnose cytomegalovirus status with high specificity and sensitivity. According to a later analysis, parvovirus B19, influenza, CMV and Epstein-Barr virus appeared linked to several top co-occurrence clusters. It was suggested by the authors that the approach could potentially be generalized to other disease states and immunological phenotypes. Assigning TCR associations to individual alleles was difficult when HLA alleles, especially DR and DQ, strongly co-occurred. The presence/absence analyses assumed that sequencing depth was roughly uniform across donors, and that assumption may not be true.

The cohort was made up of hundreds of healthy bone marrow donors. At the time of sampling, all cohort members were nominally healthy, though unrecorded immune exposures were likely present. The donor tested CMV seropositive and was one of the 289 seropositive cohort members. A peripheral blood sample was collected from each donor, and TCR beta sequencing was performed on peripheral blood mononuclear cells. The Qiagen DNeasy Blood Extraction Kit was used to extract genomic DNA from the blood cell samples. This clone was observed a handful of times. Its antigen specificity is not known. No per-base quality is available; no much larger clone lies one base away. The library was generated by the immunoSEQ multiplex PCR assay. For the multiplex PCR, a mixture combining 60 forward primers for TCR Vbeta segments and 13 reverse primers for TCR Jbeta segments was used. Amplification of the CDR3 region of rearranged TCR beta genes was performed with a multiplex PCR assay on genomic DNA. The amplified TCR beta libraries were sequenced on the Illumina HiSeq System as 87-base-pair reads. The paper's processing steps were these. In a later analysis, roughly 80 million unique TCR beta chains were counted across the roughly 670 repertoires, and some 10 million of these chains were shared by at least two donors. Raw reads were error-corrected and collapsed into unique sequences with a nearest-neighbor algorithm that merged closely related sequences to remove PCR and sequencing errors. Alignment of CDR3 sequences to IMGT reference sequences was used to assign V, D and J gene segments. For a sequence to be retained, at least a six-nucleotide match to both a V gene segment and a J gene segment was required. Rearrangements were called productive when the CDR3 lacked stop codons and stayed in frame with V and J; all others were non-productive. CDR3 was defined according to IMGT convention as the region running from the second conserved V-encoded cysteine to the conserved J-encoded phenylalanine. The earlier analysis of fewer than 700 of the donors excluded sequences that lacked an unambiguous match to a single V gene segment. In an earlier analysis of approximately 610 of the donors, V segments were called functional above 56.7% productive rearrangements and were called segregating when the between-donor standard deviation exceeded 5%. A statistical classification framework was built to diagnose cytomegalovirus status from the catalog of TCR beta chain sequences. A later analysis assigned V and J genes by comparing TCR nucleotide sequences with IMGT/GENE-DB human TR gene sequences. The TCRdist pipeline was used in a later analysis to assign CDR3 sequences and most-parsimonious VDJ recombination scenarios. A later analysis defined each TCR beta chain by its CDR3 amino acid sequence plus V-gene family, and excluded reads lacking a unique V-gene family. A later analysis removed several hundred highly shared, low-generation-probability nucleotide sequences to deal with suspected cross-contamination and a sequencing artifact. A later analysis calculated a clonal expansion index for each public chain from normalized within-repertoire ranks of inferred template counts. Generation probabilities in a later analysis came from a VDJ recombination model fitted to out-of-frame rearrangements, and those results were checked against IGoR. A later analysis scored TCR-TCR, TCR-HLA and TCR-CMV co-occurrence with hypergeometric tests, applying a repertoire-size bias correction to TCR pairs. False discovery rates were estimated in a later analysis by permuting HLA or CMV assignments 20 times. In a later analysis, co-occurring TCRs were grouped using DBSCAN, and TCRdist sequence similarity was added for clustering within HLA-allele-positive subsets. Repertoires with fewer than 30,000 or more than 120,000 public chains, plus five repertoires with anomalous nucleotide sharing, were excluded from co-occurrence clustering. TCRdb provides this immuneACCESS table in a form limited to in-frame rearrangements. Some clones are lacking; in checked studies, under half of them reflect an unresolved V gene, and why the rest are absent is not known. The DNA was the basis for D and trimming; V, J and clone size are from that table. The sample includes around 95,000 clones, with nearly 80% observed a single time. The top ten constitute approximately 4% of the sample.

CDR3 length: 15 amino acids, cysteine to phenylalanine. Of all the DNA, just the CDR3 is kept, 45 bases in frame from base 1. The germline ends are 12 bases apart after V is trimmed by 3 bases and J by 4 bases. Looking up the germline V gene (reference sequence) yields CDR1 SEHNR and CDR2 FQNEAQ. The V and J segments used are TRBV7-9 and TRBJ1-4, with the identity of the D gene unclear. The receptor was derived from a woman between 40 and 50 years old in good health and CMV-seropositive. Material: PBMCs. The nucleotide sequence is TGTGCCAGCAGCTTGTTCAGTCCCTTTAATGAAAAACTGTTTTTT. This is translated as CASSLFSPFNEKLFF.